The 15 T cell receptor beta chains below were found in one sample sequenced in a study of blood T cell repertoires in COVID-19. Produced via immunoSEQ multiplex PCR; TCRdb's table is partial and in-frame only. The sample includes 150,000 or so clones, around 91% of them seen just once. The sequenced material came from peripheral blood. Receptor source: a man in his late teens or twenties with COVID-19, enrolled during active disease.

The V and J genes are TRBV6-5 and TRBJ2-7; 8 nucleotides line up with TRBD2. This CDR3 spans 13 amino acids. J was trimmed by 5 bases and V by 1 base; bases with no gene match: 1. Germline CDR1 is MNHEY and CDR2 is SVGAGI. The CDR3 reads CASSYLLADEQYF. The DNA of the CDR3 is TGTGCCAGCAGTTACTTACTAGCGGACGAGCAGTACTTC.

The chain couples TRBV5-1 to TRBJ2-1; 13 nucleotides match TRBD2. The ends lost 5 bases at V and 7 bases at J; junction bases unmatched: 6. This CDR3 is built from 15 residues. Germline V gene sequence: CDR1 SGHRS, CDR2 YFSETQ. CDR3 protein: CASSLTSGRRNEQFF. Written as DNA, the CDR3 is TGCGCCAGCAGTCTGACTAGCGGGAGGAGAAATGAGCAGTTCTTC.

The V and J genes are TRBV4-2 and TRBJ2-3; D possibly corresponds to TRBD2 (7 bases). The length of the CDR3 is 16 residues. Trimming took off 0 bases at V and 14 bases at J, with 24 bases between the two ends. The germline gives CDR1 LGHNA, CDR2 YNFKEQ. CDR3 region: CASSQESSGDIMTLYF. The CDR3 coding sequence is TGTGCCAGCAGCCAAGAATCGAGCGGGGACATCATGACTTTGTATTTT.

This chain uses TRBV28 with TRBJ1-1; 11 bases match TRBD1. Unmatched junction bases numbered 7, after V lost 6 bases and J lost 7 bases. The CDR3 covers 14 residues. Germline V gene lookup returns CDR1 MDHEN and CDR2 SYDVKM. The CDR3 is CASRSGQGVSEAFF. Here the CDR3 DNA reads TGTGCCAGCAGGTCGGGACAGGGGGTCAGTGAAGCTTTCTTT.

The chain combines TRBV3-1 (or the pseudogene TRBV3-2) with TRBJ1-1; D is perhaps TRBD1 (5 bases). CDR1 is LGHDT and CDR2 is YNNKEL in the germline V gene (reference sequence). The germline V and J ends were trimmed by 0 bases and 7 bases, with 24 bases remaining between them. There are 18 residues in the CDR3. The chain's CDR3 is CASSQDFGGLRYVGEAFF. DNA for the CDR3: TGTGCCAGCAGCCAAGATTTTGGGGGGTTAAGGTATGTCGGTGAAGCTTTCTTT.

This clone occurred a few times. The rearrangement joins TRBV25-1 to TRBJ1-6; no firm D call. This CDR3 region has 14 residues. The V gene's germline CDR1 is MGHDK and CDR2 SYGVNS. The V end was cut by 3 bases, the J end by 3 bases, with 6 bases between. The CDR3 DNA reads as TGTGCCAGCAGTGACGAGTTCTATAATTCACCCCTCCACTTT. This translates into CASSDEFYNSPLHF.

The V gene is TRBV29-1, the J gene TRBJ2-3; 8 nucleotides align to TRBD2. Germline V CDR1 and CDR2: SQVTM, ANQGSEA. The CDR3 consists of 16 residues. The ends lost 4 bases at V and 3 bases at J; junction bases unmatched: 12. DNA of the CDR3: TGCAGCGTTGGAGGCGGAGCGGGAGCGAGGACAGATACGCAGTATTTT. Translated: CSVGGGAGARTDTQYF.

For the CDR3, the DNA is TGTGCCAGCAGTTTTCAAGGGACATCCTACGAGCAGTACTTC. It yields the protein CASSFQGTSYEQYF. This chain joins TRBV28 and TRBJ2-7, with a possible D match to TRBD1 (6 bases). With 3 bases removed from V and 1 base from J, the gap between germline ends came to 10 bases. CDR1 is MDHEN, CDR2 SYDVKM, per germline. The CDR3 runs to 14 residues. Complete variable domain (other parts from reference TRBV28 and TRBJ2-7): DVKVTQSSRYLVKRTGEKVFLECVQDMDHENMFWYRQDPGLGLRLIYFSYDVKMKEKGDIPEGYSVSREKKERFSLILESASTNQTSMYLCASSFQGTSYEQYFGPGTRLTVT.

This chain links TRBV4-1 with TRBJ1-5; 9 bases are a match to TRBD1. Germline V gene sequence: CDR1 MGHRA, CDR2 YSYEKL. The V and J ends lost 3 bases and 5 bases, in that order; junction bases with no gene match: 5. CDR3 length: 15 residues. CDR3 residues: CASSHPGQGYQPQHF. The CDR3 coding sequence is TGCGCCAGCAGCCACCCGGGACAGGGATATCAGCCCCAGCATTTT.

The chain has TRBV5-6 and TRBJ2-1; no firm D call. The CDR3 length is 12 residues. Trimming removed 4 bases at V and 10 bases at J, with 12 bases between. Per germline, CDR1 SGHDT and CDR2 YYEEEE. CDR3 DNA sequence: TGTGCCAGCAGCATGGGCCCTCGGGAGCAGTTCTTC. It yields the protein CASSMGPREQFF.

This clone is a singleton in its sample. At one end, the junction sequence differs from germline, possibly due to a read error. The chain has TRBV13 and TRBJ2-7; 10 nucleotides align to TRBD1. This CDR3 spans 12 amino acids. In germline, CDR1 is PRHDT, CDR2 FYEKMQ (reference sequence). The DNA for the CDR3 is TGTGCCAGCAGCCTCGGCCGGGACAGGGGAAACTTC. Translation: CASSLGRDRGNF. Full variable domain (rest looked up from reference TRBV13 and TRBJ2-7): AAGVIQSPRHLIKEKRETATLKCYPIPRHDTVYWYQQGPGQDPQFLISFYEKMQSDKGSIPDRFSAQQFSDYHSELNMSSLELGDSALYFCASSLGRDRGNFGPGTRLTVT.

This clone was observed once. The V call is TRBV5-5, the J call TRBJ1-2; D is possibly TRBD1 (6 bases). Trimming stripped 0 bases from V and 3 bases from J, with 12 bases between. Germline assignment: CDR1 SGHKS and CDR2 YYEKEE (reference sequence). The CDR3 contains 15 residues. The CDR3 DNA is TGTGCCAGCAGCTTGGAGGTACAGGGTCACTATGGCTACACCTTC. It encodes CASSLEVQGHYGYTF. Complete variable domain (other parts from reference TRBV5-5 and TRBJ1-2): DAGVTQSPTHLIKTRGQQVTLRCSPISGHKSVSWYQQVLGQGPQFIFQYYEKEERGRGNFPDRFSARQFPNYSSELNVNALLLGDSALYLCASSLEVQGHYGYTFGSGTRLTVV.

V gene TRBV30 combines with J gene TRBJ2-7; 9 positions agree with TRBD2. Trimming removed 2 bases from V and 3 bases from J; junction bases left unmatched: 11. The CDR3 length is 16 residues. The germline V gene has CDR1 GTSNPN and CDR2 SVGIG (reference sequence). For the CDR3, the DNA is TGTGCCTGGAGTCCGGAGCGGCGGGAGGGGGTCTACGAGCAGTACTTC. Its protein is CAWSPERREGVYEQYF.

The CDR3 nucleotides are TGTGCCAGCAGCGCGGGACAGGGGGGCTTCTACGAGCAGTACTTC. Encoded protein: CASSAGQGGFYEQYF. This sequence joins TRBV9 and TRBJ2-7; TRBD1 agrees at 11 bases. V trimming: 3 bases; J trimming: 3 bases; junction bases outside the gene matches: 5. Germline lookup yields CDR1 SGDLS and CDR2 YYNGEE. The CDR3 contains 15 residues.

The chain uses TRBV5-1 and TRBJ1-1, with 11 bases aligning to TRBD1. The CDR3 length is 15 residues. The germline gives CDR1 SGHRS, CDR2 YFSETQ. V lost 4 bases and J lost 4; bases outside the gene matches: 6. The CDR3 protein is CASSLRTGGRTEAFF. CDR3 bases: TGCGCCAGCAGCCTACGGACAGGGGGCCGCACTGAAGCTTTCTTT.